A selection of T cell receptor beta chains follows, all from one sample in a study of STAT5B mutations in CD4+ large granular lymphocyte leukemia. Clones were read by immunoSEQ multiplex PCR, and TCRdb kept only the in-frame ones, dropping some. Among tens of thousands of clones listed, about 70% were seen once. The sample was CD4+ T cells from blood buffy coats. The receptors stem from a human donor in good health. Each CDR3 is given with its conserved first and last residue. The D gene is left open where the match is weak. Rows give clone size only sometimes, using once, few, many, or a class for an expanded clone.

>11|-|-|TRBJ1-1|TRBV30
TGTGCCTACGAGAGGAACACTGAAGCTTTCTTT
CAYERNTEAFF
>16|-|-|TRBJ1-1|TRBV28
TGTGCCAGCAGTTTCCGGTTTAAGGGCAGGGAGACTGAAGCTTTCTTT
CASSFRFKGRETEAFF
>14|few|TRBD1|TRBJ1-1|TRBV6-6
TGTGCCAGCATGCCAGGGGGCCTGAACACTGAAGCTTTCTTT
CASMPGGLNTEAFF
>18|-|-|TRBJ1-4|TRBV28
TGTGCCAGCAGTTTATGGGGCAGGACTGGCTCTAAGAATGAAAAACTGTTTTTT
CASSLWGRTGSKNEKLFF
>15|few|-|TRBJ2-2|TRBV11-2
TGTGCCAGCAGCTTAGACGGGGGCAACACCGGGGAGCTGTTTTTT
CASSLDGGNTGELFF
>14|-|-|TRBJ2-3|TRBV19
TGTGCCAGTAGTCCTTCAGCGAGCACAGATACGCAGTATTTT
CASSPSASTDTQYF
>15|-|-|TRBJ2-3|TRBV7-6
TGTGCCAGCAGCTTAGGATCGCGCAGAGCAGATACGCAGTATTTT
CASSLGSRRADTQYF
>14|-|-|TRBJ1-2|TRBV6-5
TGTGCCAGCAGTGCCGACAGATTAAACTATGGCTACACCTTC
CASSADRLNYGYTF
>18|-|TRBD1|TRBJ1-2|TRBV7-2
TGTGCCAGCAGCTTAGAGCCCCCCCACAGGGGCTATAACTATGGCTACACCTTC
CASSLEPPHRGYNYGYTF
>16|-|-|TRBJ1-4|TRBV19
TGTGCCAGTAGTCCGCGGGCCAGGGGATCTAATGAAAAACTGTTTTTT
CASSPRARGSNEKLFF
>14|-|-|TRBJ1-1|TRBV7-2
TGTGCCAGCAGCTTAGAGGTGGGAAGCCCTGAAGCTTTCTTT
CASSLEVGSPEAFF
>15|-|TRBD2|TRBJ2-3|TRBV6-5
TGTGCCAGCAGTGGCGGGGGGGCGGACTTAGATACGCAGTATTTT
CASSGGGADLDTQYF
>15|-|-|TRBJ2-7|TRBV5-6
TGTGCCAGCAGCTCGGGGGGGACAGCCACCTACGAGCAGTACTTC
CASSSGGTATYEQYF
>12|-|-|TRBJ2-1|TRBV2
TGTGCCAGCAGTGAAGTTTGGGTAGAGCAGTTCTTC
CASSEVWVEQFF
>15|-|-|TRBJ2-7|TRBV7-8
TGTGCCAGCAGCCCGCCGGGGGGCCTGGGGTACGAGCAGTACTTC
CASSPPGGLGYEQYF
>15|-|-|TRBJ1-5|TRBV7-6
TGTGCCAGCAGCTTAGAAGGACGGGGCGGTCAGCCCCAGCATTTT
CASSLEGRGGQPQHF
>14|-|-|TRBJ2-1|TRBV2
TGTGCCAAAGGGGGGGCTAGCTCCTACAATGAGCAGTTCTTC
CAKGGASSYNEQFF
>15|-|-|TRBJ2-7|TRBV4-1
TGCGCCAGCAGCCAAGTTACGTCTCAAGACTACGAGCAGTACTTC
CASSQVTSQDYEQYF
>16|-|TRBD1|TRBJ1-6|TRBV15
TGTGCCACCAGCAGAGATAGGGACAGCCGTAATTCACCCCTCCACTTT
CATSRDRDSRNSPLHF
>18|-|TRBD1|TRBJ2-7|TRBV6-1
TGTGCCAGCAGTGGTGGGACAGGGGGCCCGCTGGCGATCTACGAGCAGTACTTC
CASSGGTGGPLAIYEQYF
>15|-|-|TRBJ2-7|TRBV6-1
TGTGCCAGCAGGGTGGGGGGGGCCGGGACTCCCCACCGGTACTTC
CASRVGGAGTPHRYF
>15|few|-|TRBJ1-6|TRBV5-6
TGTGCCAGCAGCCAGGACAGTCCATATAATTCACCCCTCCACTTT
CASSQDSPYNSPLHF
>13|-|-|TRBJ1-2|TRBV27
TGTGCCAGCAGGGGACAAATCCGCTATGGCTACACCTTC
CASRGQIRYGYTF
>14|-|-|TRBJ1-1|TRBV29-1
TGCAGCGTTGGGTACCGGGGGGACATCTTTAGAGCTTTCTTT
CSVGYRGDIFRAFF
>14|few|-|TRBJ2-2|TRBV19
TGTGCCAGTAGTATACAGATCAACACCGGGGAGCTGTTTTTT
CASSIQINTGELFF
>15|-|-|TRBJ2-3|TRBV11-2
TGTGCCAGCAGGGTCTGGGGGGGGCGGACAGATACGCAGTATTTT
CASRVWGGRTDTQYF
>14|-|TRBD1|TRBJ2-2|TRBV2
TGTGCCAGCAGCCGGACAGGGGGCACCGGGGAGCTGTTTTTT
CASSRTGGTGELFF
>15|-|-|TRBJ1-5|TRBV7-9
TGTGCCAGCAGCTTAGGAGGCTATACGAATCAGCCCCAGCATTTT
CASSLGGYTNQPQHF
>11|-|-|TRBJ2-7|TRBV19
TGTGCCTCACGGGGTTTATACGAGCAGTACTTC
CASRGLYEQYF
>11|-|-|TRBJ2-4|TRBV30
TGTGCCTGGAGCATTGGAGGCATTCAGTACTTC
CAWSIGGIQYF
>15|few|-|TRBJ1-5|TRBV19
TGTGCCAGTAGTTCGCGACCCTATAGCAATCAGCCCCAGCATTTT
CASSSRPYSNQPQHF
>15|-|-|TRBJ1-2|TRBV15
TGTGCCACCAGCAGAGAGGCAGCAGGAGGGGATGGCTACACCTTC
CATSREAAGGDGYTF
>11|few|-|TRBJ1-2|TRBV2
TGTGCCAGCAGTAGAGAATATGGCTACACCTTC
CASSREYGYTF
>14|-|TRBD1|TRBJ2-1|TRBV4-3
TGCGCCAGCAGCCAAATCCAGGGGGCGGGTGAGCAGTTCTTC
CASSQIQGAGEQFF
>15|few|TRBD1|TRBJ1-5|TRBV19
TGTGCCAGCGTAGACAGGGCGAGGGGCAATCAGCCCCAGCATTTT
CASVDRARGNQPQHF